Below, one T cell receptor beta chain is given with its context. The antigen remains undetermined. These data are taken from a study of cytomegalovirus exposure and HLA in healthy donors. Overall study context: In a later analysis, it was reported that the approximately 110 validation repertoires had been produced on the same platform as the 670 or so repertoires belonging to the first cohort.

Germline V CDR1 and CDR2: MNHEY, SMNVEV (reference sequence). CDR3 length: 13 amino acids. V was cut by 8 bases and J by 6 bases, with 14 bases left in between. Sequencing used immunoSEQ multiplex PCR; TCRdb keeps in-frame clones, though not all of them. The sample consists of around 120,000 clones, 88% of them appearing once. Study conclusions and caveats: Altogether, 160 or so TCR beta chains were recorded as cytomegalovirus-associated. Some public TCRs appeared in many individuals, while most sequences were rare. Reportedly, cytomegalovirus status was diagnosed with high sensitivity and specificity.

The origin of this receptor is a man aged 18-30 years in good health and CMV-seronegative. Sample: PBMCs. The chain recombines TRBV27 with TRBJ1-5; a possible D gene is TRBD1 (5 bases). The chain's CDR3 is CASGPRGAQPQHF. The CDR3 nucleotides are TGTGCCAGCGGGCCTCGTGGGGCTCAGCCCCAGCATTTT.